These 17 T cell receptor beta chains came from one sample sequenced in a study of T cells in Graves' hyperthyroidism and ophthalmopathy. The investigators amplified TCR beta CDR3 regions from RNA transcripts. A first-round RT-PCR of the TCR CDR3 used the HTBI primer set. TCRdb fed the multiplex PCR reads into MiXCR, producing one record per CDR3 protein. The table lists about 250,000 distinct CDR3 sequences, almost 25% of them singletons. The specimen sequenced was blood. The source is a woman aged 40 to 49 with Graves' ophthalmopathy.

Many counts were recorded for this clonotype. Mismatch with germline at one junction end may stem from a read error. The chain combines TRBV14 with TRBJ2-5, with unresolved D. The CDR3 sequence is 14 residues long. In germline, CDR1 is SGHDN, CDR2 FVKESK. CDR3 bases: TGTGCCAGCAGCCAAGACACAGTCCAAGAGGCCCAGTACTTC. Residues: CASSQDTVQEAQYF. Together with reference TRBV14 and TRBJ2-5, the CDR3 gives the full variable domain: EAGVTQFPSHSVIEKGQTVTLRCDPISGHDNLYWYRRVMGKEIKFLLHFVKESKQDESGMPNNRFLAERTGGTYSTLKVQPAELEDSGVYFCASSQDTVQEAQYFGPGTRLLVL.

The chain has TRBV6-1 and TRBJ2-5; tentatively, D is TRBD2 (5 bases). Germline values: CDR1 MNHNS, CDR2 SASEGT. Trimming took off 11 bases at V and 0 bases at J, with 13 bases between the two ends. This CDR3 spans 13 amino acids. The CDR3 nucleotides read TGTGCCTCTAGTAGGGAGTACCAAGAGACCCAGTACTTC. Amino acids: CASSREYQETQYF.

This clonotype has a handful of counts. In DNA, the CDR3 is TGTGCCAGAGTCACCGGGGAGCTGTTTTTT. Translating gives CARVTGELFF. The chain carries TRBV28 and TRBJ2-2, with D uncertain. The V and J ends lost 9 bases and 4 bases respectively, with 3 bases between them. This CDR3 spans 10 amino acids. CDR1 MDHEN and CDR2 SYDVKM come from the germline V gene.

There are many counts of this clonotype. The V call is TRBV9, the J call TRBJ2-5, with a tentative D call TRBD1 (6 bases). Germline V gives CDR1 SGDLS, CDR2 YYNGEE. V was shortened by 7 bases and J by 5 bases, with 18 bases between the two germline ends. This CDR3 is built from 14 residues. The chain's CDR3 is CASGPVGGVETQYF. CDR3 DNA: TGTGCCAGCGGACCCGTAGGGGGAGTGGAGACCCAGTACTTC.

This clonotype was seen repeatedly, ten times or more. The chain uses TRBV9 and TRBJ2-7; 10 bases agree with TRBD2. This CDR3 spans 16 amino acids. Germline V lookup: CDR1 SGDLS, CDR2 YYNGEE. V lost 0 bases and J lost 1; bases outside the gene matches: 4. The CDR3 nucleotides read TGTGCCAGCAGCGTAGGAGCGGGAGGGCCGTCCTACGAGCAGTACTTC. This codes for CASSVGAGGPSYEQYF. The whole variable domain, filled in from reference TRBV9 and TRBJ2-7, reads DSGVTQTPKHLITATGQRVTLRCSPRSGDLSVYWYQQSLDQGLQFLIQYYNGEERAKGNILERFSAQQFPDLHSELNLSSLELGDSALYFCASSVGAGGPSYEQYFGPGTRLTVT.

This clonotype showed up many times. The chain uses TRBV28 and TRBJ2-3, with 8 bases identical to TRBD2. Germline V gene data show CDR1 as MDHEN and CDR2 as SYDVKM. This CDR3 comprises 13 residues. With 6 bases clipped from V and 4 bases from J, the junction kept 3 bases outside the gene matches. The CDR3 is CASSKAGADTQYF. Here the CDR3 DNA reads TGTGCCAGCAGCAAAGCGGGAGCAGATACGCAGTATTTT. The full variable domain, with the rest looked up from reference TRBV28 and TRBJ2-3, is DVKVTQSSRYLVKRTGEKVFLECVQDMDHENMFWYRQDPGLGLRLIYFSYDVKMKEKGDIPEGYSVSREKKERFSLILESASTNQTSMYLCASSKAGADTQYFGPGTRLTVL.

This clonotype showed up many times. This rearrangement joins TRBV20-1 to TRBJ1-2, with TRBD1 identical over 8 bases. CDR1 is DFQATT, CDR2 SNEGSKA, per germline (reference sequence). The CDR3 covers 14 residues. Unmatched junction bases numbered 10, after V lost 6 bases and J lost 4 bases. The CDR3 loop reads CSATRQGSAYGYTF. In nucleotides, the CDR3 is TGCAGTGCCACCCGACAGGGGTCCGCCTATGGCTACACCTTC.

This clonotype was picked up many times. The chain couples TRBV20-1 to TRBJ2-7; D gene unclear. Germline lookup yields CDR1 DFQATT and CDR2 SNEGSKA (reference sequence). The V end lost 6 bases, the J end lost 4 bases, and 10 bases lay between the germline ends. This CDR3 region has 11 residues. The CDR3 sequence is CSAPAGYEQYF. The CDR3 DNA is TGCAGTGCGCCCGCCGGGTACGAGCAGTACTTC.

V and J are TRBV6-2 or TRBV6-3 and TRBJ2-7; 9 bases fit TRBD2. The V segment lost 5 bases and the J segment 0 bases; nucleotides outside the gene matches: 5. Germline V gene sequence: CDR1 MNHEY, CDR2 SVGEGT. The CDR3 consists of 15 residues. The CDR3 here is CASSKQRGDSYEQYF. Here the CDR3 DNA reads TGTGCCAGCAGTAAACAGCGGGGGGACTCCTACGAGCAGTACTTC.

This clonotype was seen many times. The chain joins TRBV27 to TRBJ1-1; maybe TRBD1 (5 bases). The V gene's germline CDR1 is MNHEY and CDR2 SMNVEV (reference sequence). This CDR3 has 11 amino acids. V shed 4 bases and J shed 10 bases, with 10 bases lying between them. The CDR3 loop is CASSSSGGAFF. The CDR3 DNA sequence: TGTGCCAGCAGTTCCTCCGGGGGAGCTTTCTTT.

This clonotype was recorded a few times. The rearrangement uses TRBV28 and TRBJ1-2, with D maybe TRBD1 (5 bases). Trimming took 3 bases from V and 0 from J, leaving 14 bases between them. Germline CDR1 and CDR2: MDHEN and SYDVKM. The CDR3 is made up of 16 amino acids. The CDR3 region has the DNA TGTGCCAGCAGTTTTACCGGGACGGGAGCTAACTATGGCTACACCTTC. This translates into CASSFTGTGANYGYTF.

There are many counts of this clonotype. The DNA for the CDR3 is TGTGCCAGCAGTTTCGATCCGGGGGGTGGAATGAACACTGAAGCTTTCTTT. Amino acid sequence: CASSFDPGGGMNTEAFF. The chain has TRBV28 and TRBJ1-1; TRBD1 is a possible D gene (5 bases). V was shortened by 3 bases and J by 0 bases, with 17 bases between the two germline ends. Germline V CDR1 and CDR2: MDHEN, SYDVKM. The CDR3 sequence is 17 residues long. The variable domain in full, completed from reference TRBV28 and TRBJ1-1, reads DVKVTQSSRYLVKRTGEKVFLECVQDMDHENMFWYRQDPGLGLRLIYFSYDVKMKEKGDIPEGYSVSREKKERFSLILESASTNQTSMYLCASSFDPGGGMNTEAFFGQGTRLTVV.

This clonotype has a count of ten or more. The rearrangement uses TRBV28 and TRBJ2-7, with D possibly TRBD1 on 6 matching bases. Germline CDR1 is MDHEN and CDR2 is SYDVKM. The CDR3 totals 13 residues. The V and J ends lost 5 bases and 4 bases respectively, with 12 bases between them. Written as DNA, the CDR3 is TGTGCCAGCAGTCCAGGGACAACATACGAGCAGTACTTC. It yields the protein CASSPGTTYEQYF. The full variable domain, completed using reference TRBV28 and TRBJ2-7, is DVKVTQSSRYLVKRTGEKVFLECVQDMDHENMFWYRQDPGLGLRLIYFSYDVKMKEKGDIPEGYSVSREKKERFSLILESASTNQTSMYLCASSPGTTYEQYFGPGTRLTVT.

This chain joins TRBV6-1 and TRBJ1-1; TRBD1 might be the D (6 bases). V was trimmed by 11 bases and J by 1 base, leaving 23 bases between them. Per germline, CDR1 MNHNS and CDR2 SASEGT. The CDR3 contains 16 residues. The CDR3 DNA sequence: TGTGCCGGCCTAAGTGACAGGCTCCGGCCGAACACTGAAGCTTTCTTT. The encoded protein is CAGLSDRLRPNTEAFF.

This clonotype was recorded many times. The J gene is TRBJ2-5, the V gene TRBV12-3 or TRBV12-4; 10 nucleotides match TRBD1. The CDR3 runs to 15 residues. Trimming at V came to 6 bases and at J to 5 bases, leaving 9 bases not matched to a gene. The CDR3 bases are TGTGCCAGCAGATCCGAAGACAGGGGGCGCGAGACCCAGTACTTC. This encodes CASRSEDRGRETQYF.

This clonotype showed up many times. This chain uses TRBV20-1 with TRBJ2-5; D not resolved. Per the germline V gene, CDR1 is DFQATT and CDR2 is SNEGSKA (reference sequence). The CDR3 sequence is 12 residues long. The V and J ends lost 2 bases and 5 bases respectively, with 9 bases between them. This CDR3 is CSARIGWETQYF. The CDR3 DNA sequence: TGCAGTGCTAGAATAGGGTGGGAGACCCAGTACTTC.

The rearrangement joins TRBV4-2 to TRBJ1-1, with D perhaps TRBD1 (5 bases). The CDR3 is made up of 15 amino acids. With 3 bases removed from V and 5 bases from J, the gap between germline ends came to 16 bases. Per germline, CDR1 LGHNA and CDR2 YNFKEQ. The CDR3 bases are TGTGCCAGCAGCCAGAGGGACGGCTGGGGGACTGAAGCTTTCTTT. As protein: CASSQRDGWGTEAFF.